The entry below gives a single T cell receptor beta chain sequence along with its context. Its specificity is unknown. CDR3 length: 16 residues. Trimming stripped 5 bases from V and 2 bases from J, with 18 bases between. CDR1 and CDR2 from the germline V gene are PRHDT and FYEKMQ (reference sequence). Individual cDNA molecules in this library carried unique molecular identifiers. TCRdb fed the RACE reads into MiXCR, producing one record per CDR3 protein. The sample includes over 300,000 distinct CDR3 sequences, more than 4.5% of them seen just once. This entry belongs to a study of human T cells and chemical hapten exposure. Overall study findings and caveats: Significantly more large CDR3 similarity clusters arose among expanded TCRs than among controls.

Stated time point: pre-sensitization, week 0. Stated treatment: therapeutic diphenylcyclopropenone sensitization with weekly scalp DPC. Those who donated were patients with alopecia, 18 to 70 years of age, and suitable for DPC. Sequencing started from total RNA isolated from unfractionated whole blood. The TCR was taken from a woman aged 45-65 years with alopecia areata. Some clones in this sample may be carry-over from other donors' samples. The chain carries TRBV13 and TRBJ2-5; no clear D. Material: whole blood, obtained in connection with sensitization to the hapten diphenylcyclopropenone (DPC). This chain's CDR3 is CASSPSTPSYQETQYF. The CDR3 DNA is TGTGCCAGCAGCCCCTCGACTCCCTCCTATCAAGAGACCCAGTACTTC.